The 31 T cell receptor beta chains reported below all come from one sample, sequenced in a study of T cell changes during pregnancy in multiple sclerosis. Clones were sequenced by immunoSEQ multiplex PCR, and TCRdb holds only the in-frame ones, with some missing. The sample contains nearly 110,000 clones, about 89% of which appear only once. The sample here was peripheral blood, taken before pregnancy. The source is a female donor with multiple sclerosis, enrolled in a pregnancy study.

This chain uses TRBV2 with TRBJ1-1; D gene ambiguous. The V and J ends lost 7 bases and 4 bases respectively, with 13 bases between them. In germline, CDR1 is SNHLY, CDR2 FYNNEI. CDR3 length: 13 residues. The CDR3: CASTTSSRTEAFF. DNA for the CDR3: TGTGCCAGCACCACCTCGTCGCGCACTGAAGCTTTCTTT.

This chain uses TRBV6-5 with TRBJ2-2; 8 positions agree with TRBD2. With V trimmed by 6 bases and J by 8 bases, 5 bases remained unmatched. This CDR3 is built from 13 residues. Germline loops: CDR1 MNHEY, CDR2 SVGAGI. The CDR3 DNA reads TGTGCCAGCAGCCAGACTAGCGCGGGGGAGCTGTTTTTT. Translation gives CASSQTSAGELFF.

V and J are TRBV4-1 and TRBJ2-7, with 7 bases matching TRBD1. Trimming at V came to 0 bases and at J to 3 bases, leaving 8 bases not matched to a gene. This CDR3 is 16 amino acids long. From germline, CDR1 is MGHRA and CDR2 YSYEKL. CDR3 loop: CASSQDVGGFYYEQYF. DNA of the CDR3: TGCGCCAGCAGCCAAGATGTAGGGGGCTTTTACTACGAGCAGTACTTC.

The gene calls are TRBV5-1 and TRBJ2-5; 10 bases are a match to TRBD2. The J segment lost 6 bases and the V segment lost 0 bases, leaving 8 bases of the junction unmatched. CDR1 SGHRS and CDR2 YFSETQ come from the germline V gene. This CDR3 comprises 16 residues. CDR3 nucleotide sequence: TGCGCCAGCAGCTTGGAAAGTTCTAGCGGGAGCCAGACCCAGTACTTC. Protein product: CASSLESSSGSQTQYF.

This rearrangement joins TRBV2 to TRBJ2-1; 11 bases align to TRBD1. This CDR3 contains 19 residues. The trim removed 6 bases at V and 0 bases at J, leaving 13 bases unmatched. The germline V gene encodes CDR1 SNHLY and CDR2 FYNNEI. DNA for the CDR3: TGTGCCAGCAGAATCCCGGGACAGGGGGAAAGTAGCTCCTACAATGAGCAGTTCTTC. Protein product: CASRIPGQGESSSYNEQFF.

V gene TRBV4-1 combines with J gene TRBJ2-6; 7 bases match TRBD1. CDR1 is MGHRA and CDR2 is YSYEKL in the germline V gene. The CDR3 is made up of 16 amino acids. Trimming removed 4 bases from V and 5 bases from J; junction bases left unmatched: 8. The CDR3 sequence is CASSPLLQGRANVLTF. CDR3 coding DNA: TGCGCCAGCAGCCCATTACTACAGGGGAGGGCCAACGTCCTGACTTTC.

In DNA, the CDR3 is TGCAGCGTTGACCGGGGGAACACCGGGGAGCTGTTTTTT. Amino acids: CSVDRGNTGELFF. This chain joins TRBV29-1 and TRBJ2-2, with TRBD2 as a possible D gene (5 bases). Germline CDR1 and CDR2: SQVTM and ANQGSEA. The CDR3 runs to 13 residues. V lost 3 bases to trimming and J lost 1 base, with 6 bases between them.

V gene TRBV30 combines with J gene TRBJ2-2, with D perhaps matching TRBD2 (6 bases). The CDR3 has 13 residues. V gave up 4 bases and J gave up 5 bases, with 11 bases separating them. The V gene's germline CDR1 is GTSNPN and CDR2 SVGIG (reference sequence). The CDR3 loop is CAWNQGGTGELFF. The CDR3 bases are TGTGCCTGGAATCAGGGAGGAACCGGGGAGCTGTTTTTT.

This chain links TRBV15 with TRBJ2-5; weak D call: TRBD2 (6 bases). Judging by the DNA end, TRBJ2-7 fits better; the J call may be wrong. The length of the CDR3 is 15 residues. The V gene's germline CDR1 is LNHNV and CDR2 YYDKDF (reference sequence). The CDR3, as DNA: TGTGCCACCAGCTTTTCGCAGGGACTCTCCTACGAGCAGTACTTC. Translation gives CATSFSQGLSYEQYF.

CDR3 protein: CASSPGTGNVGSPLHF. Written as DNA, the CDR3 is TGTGCCAGCTCCCCCGGGACAGGGAACGTCGGTTCACCCCTCCACTTT. J is TRBJ1-6 and V is TRBV18, with 9 positions matching TRBD1. V gave up 6 bases and J gave up 9 bases; unmatched junction bases: 12. Germline loops: CDR1 KGHSH, CDR2 LQKENI. This CDR3 has 16 residues.

The chain carries TRBV5-4 and TRBJ1-6; the D is unclear. Germline V gene lookup returns CDR1 SGHNT and CDR2 YYREEE (reference sequence). This CDR3 is built from 15 residues. V was shortened by 0 bases and J by 7 bases, with 11 bases between the two germline ends. In DNA form, the CDR3 reads TGTGCCAGCAGCTTGGATAGCCAGCTCAATTCACCCCTCCACTTT. This gives the protein CASSLDSQLNSPLHF. Based on the CDR3 plus reference TRBV5-4 and TRBJ1-6, the full variable domain is ETGVTQSPTHLIKTRGQQVTLRCSSQSGHNTVSWYQQALGQGPQFIFQYYREEENGRGNFPPRFSGLQFPNYSSELNVNALELDDSALYLCASSLDSQLNSPLHFGNGTRLTVT.

This rearrangement joins TRBV5-6 to TRBJ2-3; D is ambiguous. Germline CDR1 is SGHDT and CDR2 is YYEEEE. The CDR3 runs 15 residues. Trimming stripped 1 base from V and 0 bases from J, with 9 bases between. CDR3 in amino acids: CASSLIPVSTDTQYF. The CDR3 nucleotides read TGTGCCAGCAGCTTGATCCCAGTCAGCACAGATACGCAGTATTTT.

This clone was detected only once. CDR3 protein: CASSPSGMADTQYF. CDR3 sequence (DNA): TGCGCCAGCAGCCCATCAGGGATGGCAGATACGCAGTATTTT. The V gene is TRBV5-1, the J gene TRBJ2-3; TRBD1 might be the D (5 bases). Germline CDR1 reads SGHRS; CDR2 reads YFSETQ. The CDR3 is made up of 14 amino acids. V shed 4 bases and J shed 4 bases, with 13 bases lying between them.

The V call is TRBV5-4, the J call TRBJ1-4; no definite D call. The CDR3 has 14 amino acids. The V gene lost 4 bases and the J gene lost 7 bases, with 14 bases spanning the gap. Germline-derived CDR1 and CDR2 are SGHNT and YYREEE (reference sequence). As DNA, the CDR3 is TGTGCCAGCAGCCCGGGAGTATTCAGTGAAAAACTGTTTTTT. Translating it yields CASSPGVFSEKLFF.

The V gene is TRBV18, the J gene TRBJ2-7; possibly TRBD1 for D (5 bases). Deletions cut 5 bases from V and 3 bases from J, with 11 bases between. CDR1 KGHSH and CDR2 LQKENI come from the germline V gene. The CDR3 consists of 13 residues. The CDR3 region has the DNA TGTGCCAGCTCATCAGACAGTAACTACGAGCAGTACTTC. It is translated as CASSSDSNYEQYF.

In DNA form, the CDR3 reads TGTGCCAGCAGCTTCGGGACAGGGGATGTTAATGAGCAGTTCTTC. It specifies CASSFGTGDVNEQFF. The chain joins TRBV7-9 to TRBJ2-1; 10 nucleotides line up with TRBD1. The CDR3 is 15 residues long. V trimming: 3 bases; J trimming: 7 bases; junction bases outside the gene matches: 6. Germline lookup yields CDR1 SEHNR and CDR2 FQNEAQ (reference sequence). Using reference TRBV7-9 and TRBJ2-1 for the parts outside the CDR3, the full variable domain is DTGVSQNPRHKITKRGQNVTFRCDPISEHNRLYWYRQTLGQGPEFLTYFQNEAQLEKSRLLSDRFSAERPKGSFSTLEIQRTEQGDSAMYLCASSFGTGDVNEQFFGPGTRLTVL.

The chain links TRBV5-1 to TRBJ1-5; D gene uncertain. Germline V CDR1 and CDR2: SGHRS, YFSETQ. V lost 3 bases, J lost 6 bases, and 13 bases lay in between. The CDR3 covers 14 residues. The CDR3 DNA is TGCGCCAGCAGCTCGGAAGCGGGCAGTCAGCCCCAGCATTTT. It translates to CASSSEAGSQPQHF.

The CDR3 reads CASRLAGDTGELFF. The CDR3 nucleotides are TGTGCCAGCAGACTAGCGGGGGACACCGGGGAGCTGTTTTTT. V and J are TRBV14 and TRBJ2-2; TRBD2 matches at 11 bases. The CDR3 has 14 amino acids. Germline V gene sequence: CDR1 SGHDN, CDR2 FVKESK. Trimming cost V 6 bases and J 3 bases; bases outside gene matches: 0.

This clone was detected only once. The chain joins TRBV28 to TRBJ2-2; D is possibly TRBD2 (6 bases). The CDR3 spans 16 residues. Germline V gene data show CDR1 as MDHEN and CDR2 as SYDVKM. Trimming left V 6 bases short and J 6 bases short, with 20 bases between. The CDR3 region is CASRRPGLGNSGELFF. CDR3 in DNA: TGTGCCAGCAGACGCCCGGGACTGGGAAATTCCGGGGAGCTGTTTTTT.

The gene calls are TRBV29-1 and TRBJ2-1; weak D call: TRBD1 (5 bases). V lost 0 bases, J lost 2 bases, and 8 bases lay in between. This CDR3 is 14 amino acids long. The V gene's germline CDR1 is SQVTM and CDR2 ANQGSEA. This CDR3 is CSVEERGTYNEQFF. The CDR3 region has the DNA TGCAGCGTTGAAGAAAGGGGAACCTACAATGAGCAGTTCTTC.

V and J are TRBV9 and TRBJ2-7; TRBD2 agrees at 7 bases. Trimming cost V 8 bases and J 5 bases; bases outside gene matches: 7. Germline CDR1 and CDR2: SGDLS and YYNGEE. This CDR3 comprises 12 residues. This chain's CDR3 is CASLAAPDEQYF. For the CDR3, the DNA is TGTGCCAGTCTAGCGGCTCCAGACGAGCAGTACTTC. Using reference TRBV9 and TRBJ2-7 for the parts outside the CDR3, the full variable domain is DSGVTQTPKHLITATGQRVTLRCSPRSGDLSVYWYQQSLDQGLQFLIQYYNGEERAKGNILERFSAQQFPDLHSELNLSSLELGDSALYFCASLAAPDEQYFGPGTRLTVT.

The chain has TRBV5-1 and TRBJ2-2; 9 bases map to TRBD1. V lost 4 bases, J lost 2 bases, and 6 bases stayed unmatched. Germline V gene lookup returns CDR1 SGHRS and CDR2 YFSETQ. This CDR3 contains 16 residues. The CDR3 nucleotides read TGCGCCAGCAGCGTACGACAGGGGGGAAACACCGGGGAGCTGTTTTTT. Translating it yields CASSVRQGGNTGELFF.

The chain uses TRBV19 and TRBJ2-3, with 14 positions matching TRBD2. CDR3 length: 16 amino acids. CDR1 LNHDA and CDR2 SQIVND come from the germline V gene (reference sequence). The V gene end was trimmed by 4 bases and the J gene end by 4 bases; junction bases not matched to a gene: 4. CDR3 residues: CASSRTSGGFADTQYF. The CDR3 DNA sequence: TGTGCCAGTAGTAGGACTAGCGGGGGGTTCGCAGATACGCAGTATTTT.

V is TRBV19 and J is TRBJ1-2; 9 positions agree with TRBD1. The CDR3 covers 16 residues. V lost 6 bases to trimming and J lost 0 bases; unmatched junction nucleotides: 8. Germline CDR1 is LNHDA and CDR2 is SQIVND (reference sequence). The CDR3 DNA reads TGTGCCAGTAGCGAGGGACAGGGAGGAGCTAACTATGGCTACACCTTC. Protein sequence: CASSEGQGGANYGYTF.

Worth noting for this clone: Compared with germline, one end of the junction differs, possibly owing to a read error. This chain connects TRBV7-9 to TRBJ2-3; no clear D gene. The CDR3 runs 13 residues. CDR1 is SEHNR, CDR2 FQNEAQ, per germline (reference sequence). The CDR3, as DNA: TGTGCCAGCACCTTAACTAGCACAGATACGCAGTATTTT. It translates to CASTLTSTDTQYF.

This chain connects TRBV6-1 to TRBJ2-2; 11 nucleotides match TRBD1. J was trimmed by 7 bases and V by 6 bases; bases with no gene match: 7. Germline V gene lookup returns CDR1 MNHNS and CDR2 SASEGT. The CDR3 is made up of 15 amino acids. CDR3 protein: CASSTGQGGFGELFF. Here the CDR3 DNA reads TGTGCCAGCAGCACGGGACAGGGGGGTTTCGGGGAGCTGTTTTTT.

This chain connects TRBV9 to TRBJ2-5; a weak D match, TRBD2 (6 bases). From germline, CDR1 is SGDLS and CDR2 YYNGEE. The CDR3 is 15 residues long. V gave up 1 base and J gave up 4 bases, with 14 bases separating them. The CDR3 region is CASSVLAGQGETQYF. CDR3 nucleotides: TGTGCCAGCAGCGTACTTGCGGGGCAGGGAGAGACCCAGTACTTC.

V is TRBV29-1 and J is TRBJ1-1; D gene uncertain. CDR1 is SQVTM, CDR2 ANQGSEA, per germline. There are 14 residues in the CDR3. The V end was cut by 7 bases, the J end by 1 base, with 16 bases between. The CDR3 sequence: CSARWRTGNTEAFF. The DNA for the CDR3 is TGCAGCGCCCGGTGGCGGACTGGGAACACTGAAGCTTTCTTT.

This clone was found once. This rearrangement joins TRBV4-1 to TRBJ1-2, with a tentative D call TRBD1 (6 bases). The CDR3 covers 16 residues. With 1 base removed from V and 0 bases from J, the gap between germline ends came to 12 bases. Germline loops: CDR1 MGHRA, CDR2 YSYEKL. The DNA for the CDR3 is TGCGCCAGCAGCCAAGGAGGGGGGGGGACTAACTATGGCTACACCTTC. As protein: CASSQGGGGTNYGYTF.

V gene TRBV9 combines with J gene TRBJ2-1; D is unclear. Germline V lookup: CDR1 SGDLS, CDR2 YYNGEE. V lost 0 bases and J 0 bases, leaving 10 bases between the germline ends. This CDR3 is built from 16 residues. CDR3 coding DNA: TGTGCCAGCAGCGTAGCGGTTACGAGCTCCTACAATGAGCAGTTCTTC. This sequence encodes CASSVAVTSSYNEQFF.

The CDR3 sequence is CASSFWGGPNTEAFF. In DNA form, the CDR3 reads TGTGCCAGCAGTTTTTGGGGAGGACCGAACACTGAAGCTTTCTTT. The gene calls are TRBV6-5 and TRBJ1-1; D gene ambiguous. Trimming took 4 bases from V and 1 from J, leaving 13 bases between them. The CDR3 contains 15 residues. Germline CDR1 MNHEY, CDR2 SVGAGI.